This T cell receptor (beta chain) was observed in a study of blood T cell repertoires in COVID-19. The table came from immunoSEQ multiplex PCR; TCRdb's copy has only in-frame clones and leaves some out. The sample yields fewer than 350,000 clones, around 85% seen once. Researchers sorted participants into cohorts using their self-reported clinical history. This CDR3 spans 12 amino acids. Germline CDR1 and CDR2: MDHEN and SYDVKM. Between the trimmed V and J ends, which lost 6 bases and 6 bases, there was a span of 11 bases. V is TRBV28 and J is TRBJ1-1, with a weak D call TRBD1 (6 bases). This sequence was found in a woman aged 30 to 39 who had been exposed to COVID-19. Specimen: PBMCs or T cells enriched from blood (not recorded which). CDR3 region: CASSLTGSEAFF. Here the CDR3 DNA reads TGTGCCAGCAGCCTTACAGGGTCTGAAGCTTTCTTT.